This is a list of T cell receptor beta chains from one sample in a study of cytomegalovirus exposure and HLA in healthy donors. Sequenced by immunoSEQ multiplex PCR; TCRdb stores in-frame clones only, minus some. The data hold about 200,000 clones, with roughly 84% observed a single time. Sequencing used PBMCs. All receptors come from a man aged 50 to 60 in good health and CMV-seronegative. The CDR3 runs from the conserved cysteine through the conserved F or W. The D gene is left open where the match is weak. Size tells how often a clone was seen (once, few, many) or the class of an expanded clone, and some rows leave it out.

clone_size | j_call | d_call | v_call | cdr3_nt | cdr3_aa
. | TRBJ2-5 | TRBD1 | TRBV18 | TGTGCCAGCTCAGCCGGGACAGGGGAGACCCAGTACTTC | CASSAGTGETQYF
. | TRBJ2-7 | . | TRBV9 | TGTGCCAGCAGCGTAGCCCCAGGGCCTTCCTACGAGCAGTACTTC | CASSVAPGPSYEQYF
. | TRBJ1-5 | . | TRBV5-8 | TGTGCCAGCAGCTCTTATGTTCTTAGCAATCAGCCCCAGCATTTT | CASSSYVLSNQPQHF
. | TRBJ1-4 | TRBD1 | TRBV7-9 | TGTGCCAGCAGCTATCCGGGACAGGGTGGTGAAAAACTGTTTTTT | CASSYPGQGGEKLFF
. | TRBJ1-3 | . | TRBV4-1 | TGCGCCAGCAGTGAAGAACCGGGACACATATTAATGAGCTCTGGAAACACCATATATTTT | CASSEEPGHILMSSGNTIYF
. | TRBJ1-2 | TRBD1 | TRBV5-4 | TGTGCCAGCAGCCGGGACAGGGGGAGGGGCTACACCTTC | CASSRDRGRGYTF
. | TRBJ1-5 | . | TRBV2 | TGTGCCAGCAGAGCCGGCGGACACCACAATCAGCCCCAGCATTTT | CASRAGGHHNQPQHF
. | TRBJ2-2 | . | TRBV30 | TGTGCCTGGGCGGATACGAACACCGGGGAGCTGTTTTTT | CAWADTNTGELFF
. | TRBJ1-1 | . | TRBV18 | TGTGCCAGCTCACCCAACACCATACAACCCACTGAAGCTTTCTTT | CASSPNTIQPTEAFF
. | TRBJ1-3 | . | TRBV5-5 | TGTGCCAGCAGCGCAACCGGGACAACTGGAAACACCATATATTTT | CASSATGTTGNTIYF
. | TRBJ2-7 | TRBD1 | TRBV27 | TGTGCCACCTGGGACAGGGGGGCCCACGAGCAGTACTTC | CATWDRGAHEQYF
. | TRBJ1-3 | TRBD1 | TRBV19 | TGTGCCAGTAGCTTACAGGGGGCCTCTGGAAACACCATATATTTT | CASSLQGASGNTIYF
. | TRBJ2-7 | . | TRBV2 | TGTGCCAGCAGTGAAGCATGGACTCCCCACGAGCAGTACTTC | CASSEAWTPHEQYF
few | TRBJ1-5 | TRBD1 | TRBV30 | TGTGCCTGGAGTGTAATGACAGGGGGTCAGCCCCAGCATTTT | CAWSVMTGGQPQHF
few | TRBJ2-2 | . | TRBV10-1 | TGCGCCAGCAGTGAGACATCTAGCGGGGAGCTGTTTTTT | CASSETSSGELFF
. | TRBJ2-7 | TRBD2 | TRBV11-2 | TGTGCCAGCAGCCCCGGGGGGAGTCCCCTCGTCTCCTACGAGCAGTACTTC | CASSPGGSPLVSYEQYF
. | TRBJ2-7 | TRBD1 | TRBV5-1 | TGCGCCAGCAGCCGTGGGACAGGTGAAACCTACGAGCAGTACTTC | CASSRGTGETYEQYF
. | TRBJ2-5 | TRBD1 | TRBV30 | TGTGCCTGGAACCCGGGACAGAGCCAAGAGACCCAGTACTTC | CAWNPGQSQETQYF
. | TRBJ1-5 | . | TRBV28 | TGTGCCAGCAGTTCTAGGCGGGGTCAGCCCCAGCATTTT | CASSSRRGQPQHF
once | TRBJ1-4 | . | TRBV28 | TGTGCCAGCAGGACAGGTTTAAGAGAAAAACTGTTTTTT | CASRTGLREKLFF
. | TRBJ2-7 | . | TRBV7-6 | TGTGCCAGCAGCGCTCATAGCACCTACGAGCAGTACTTC | CASSAHSTYEQYF
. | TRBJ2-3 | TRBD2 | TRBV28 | TGTGCCAGCAGTTTATTGTCGACTAGCGGGAGTGGCACAGATACGCAGTATTTT | CASSLLSTSGSGTDTQYF
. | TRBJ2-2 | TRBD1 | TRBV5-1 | TGCGCCAGCAGCTTGGTTCCCGGGACAGGAAACACCGGGGAGCTGTTTTTT | CASSLVPGTGNTGELFF
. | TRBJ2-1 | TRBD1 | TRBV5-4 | TGTGCCAGCAGCTTAGGACAGGGGTCGGTCTCAAATGAGCAGTTCTTC | CASSLGQGSVSNEQFF
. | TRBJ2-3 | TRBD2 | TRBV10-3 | TGTGCCACGAGACTAGCGCTTAGCACAGATACGCAGTATTTT | CATRLALSTDTQYF
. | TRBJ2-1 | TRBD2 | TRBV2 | TGTGCCACCCAGGGAAGACTAGCAACCTACAATGAGCAGTTCTTC | CATQGRLATYNEQFF
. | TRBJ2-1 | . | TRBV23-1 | TGCGCCACCAGCCCGGGGGAGCACAATGAGCAGTTCTTC | CATSPGEHNEQFF
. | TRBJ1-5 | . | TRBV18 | TGTGCCAGCTCACCACAAGTACAGGGAGATCAGCCCCAGCATTTT | CASSPQVQGDQPQHF
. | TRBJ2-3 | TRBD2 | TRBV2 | TGTGCCAAACTAGCGGGAGGATTAGATACGCAGTATTTT | CAKLAGGLDTQYF
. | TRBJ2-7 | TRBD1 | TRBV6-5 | TGTGCCAGCAGTTACGTGGGACAGGTGTACTTC | CASSYVGQVYF
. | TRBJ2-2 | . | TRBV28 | TGTGCCAGCAGTACGGGTTTTGAGCTGTTTTTT | CASSTGFELFF
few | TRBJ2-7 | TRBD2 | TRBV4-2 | TGTGCCAGCAGCCAGGGACTAGCGGGAGAAACGGGCGAGCAGTACTTC | CASSQGLAGETGEQYF
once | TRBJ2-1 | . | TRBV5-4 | TGTGCCAGCAGCTTGGGGGGGCGGAACAGGGTTCGGGACAATGAGCAGCTCTTC | CASSLGGRNRVRDNEQLF
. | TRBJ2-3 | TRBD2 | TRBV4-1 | TGCGCCAGCAGCCAATCTAGCGGGAGACCAGATACGCAGTATTTT | CASSQSSGRPDTQYF
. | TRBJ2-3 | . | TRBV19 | TGTGCCAGTATCCCCTCCGCGGGCGGGAGCACAGATACGCAGTATTTT | CASIPSAGGSTDTQYF
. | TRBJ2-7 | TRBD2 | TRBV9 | TGTGCCAGCAGCGGGGGGACTAGCGGGAAACGCGAGCAGTACTTC | CASSGGTSGKREQYF
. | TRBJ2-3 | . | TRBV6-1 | TGTGCCAGCAGTCCTCCGGCGGGTGCAGATACGCAGTATTTT | CASSPPAGADTQYF
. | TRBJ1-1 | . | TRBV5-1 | TGCGCCAGCAGCTTGATGGGAGCGAAGAACACTGAAGCTTTCTTT | CASSLMGAKNTEAFF
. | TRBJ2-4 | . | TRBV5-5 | TGTGCCAGCAGCGCCCCGGACAGACAAGACATTCAGTACTTC | CASSAPDRQDIQYF
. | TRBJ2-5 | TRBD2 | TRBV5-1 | TGCGCCAGCCGAAGGACTAGCGGACAAGAGACCCAGTACTTC | CASRRTSGQETQYF
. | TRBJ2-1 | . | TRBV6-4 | TGTGCCAGCAGTTGGTCCTCGACAGTGGCCTACAATGAGCAGTTCTTC | CASSWSSTVAYNEQFF
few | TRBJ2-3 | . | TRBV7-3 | TGTGCCAGCAGCTTCACAAGGGGAGATACGCAGTATTTT | CASSFTRGDTQYF
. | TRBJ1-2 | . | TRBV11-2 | TGTGCCAGCAGCCCCATGACGGGAGTCCCGGGCGGCTACACCTTC | CASSPMTGVPGGYTF
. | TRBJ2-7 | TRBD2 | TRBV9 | TGTACCAGCAGCGTCGGACTAGCGGGTTCCTACGAGCAGTACTTC | CTSSVGLAGSYEQYF
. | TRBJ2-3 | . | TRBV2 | TGTGCCAGCAGGGCGGACACAGATACGCAGTATTTT | CASRADTDTQYF
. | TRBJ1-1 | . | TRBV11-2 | TGTGCCAGCAGCTTAGGGGGCCGGCACACTGAAGCTTTCTTT | CASSLGGRHTEAFF
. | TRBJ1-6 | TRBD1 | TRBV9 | TGTGCCAGCAAAAGGGGACAGGGTGCCGGCAATTCACCCCTCCACTTT | CASKRGQGAGNSPLHF
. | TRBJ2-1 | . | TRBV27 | TGTGCCAGCAGTTTGGCCAGCTCCTACAATGAGCAGTTCTTC | CASSLASSYNEQFF
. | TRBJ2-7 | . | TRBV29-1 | TGCAGCGCCCGGGGCAGGGACTTCTACGAGCAGTACTTC | CSARGRDFYEQYF
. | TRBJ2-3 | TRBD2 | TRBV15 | TGTGCCACCAGCAGAGGACTAGCGGGAGGCACAGATACGCAGTATTTT | CATSRGLAGGTDTQYF
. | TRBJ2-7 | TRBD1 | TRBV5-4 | TGTGCCAGCAGCCCCCGACAGGGGAACTACGAGCAGTACTTC | CASSPRQGNYEQYF
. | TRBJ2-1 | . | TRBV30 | TGTGCCTGGAGTACGGGGTGGGGTGAGCAGTTCTTC | CAWSTGWGEQFF
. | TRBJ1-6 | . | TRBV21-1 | TGTGCCAGCAGCCTAAGCCCACAGGGGAGAAATTCACCCCTCCACTTT | CASSLSPQGRNSPLHF
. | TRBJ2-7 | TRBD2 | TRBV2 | TGTGCCAGCAGTGATAGGACTAGCGGATCCTACGAGCAATACTTC | CASSDRTSGSYEQYF
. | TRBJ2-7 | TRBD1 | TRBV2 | TGTGCCAGCAGTCGACAGGGGGCGAGCAACGAGCAGTACTTC | CASSRQGASNEQYF